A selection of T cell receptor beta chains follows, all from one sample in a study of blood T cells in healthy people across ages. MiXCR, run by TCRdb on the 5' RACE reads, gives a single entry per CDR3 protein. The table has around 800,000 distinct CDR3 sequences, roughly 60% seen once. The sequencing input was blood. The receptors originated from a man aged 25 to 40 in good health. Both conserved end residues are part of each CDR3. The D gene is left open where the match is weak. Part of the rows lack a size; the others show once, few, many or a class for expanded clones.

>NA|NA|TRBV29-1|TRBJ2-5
CSVELATRETQYF
TGCAGCGTTGAATTGGCAACTCGAGAGACCCAGTACTTC
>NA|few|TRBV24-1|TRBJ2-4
CATSDAVAKNIQYF
TGTGCCACCAGTGATGCGGTAGCCAAAAACATTCAGTACTTC
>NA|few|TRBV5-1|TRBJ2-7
CASSLDGPPYEQYF
TGCGCCAGCAGCTTGGATGGACCGCCCTACGAGCAGTACTTC
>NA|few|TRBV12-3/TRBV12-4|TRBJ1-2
CASSSRDGYTF
TGTGCCAGCAGTTCCAGGGATGGCTACACCTTC
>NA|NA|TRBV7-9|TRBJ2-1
CASSFRLYNEQFF
TGTGCCAGCAGCTTTAGACTCTACAATGAGCAGTTCTTC
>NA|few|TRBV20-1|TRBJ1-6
CSARLGQEGSPLHF
TGCAGTGCTAGGTTAGGTCAGGAGGGTTCACCCCTCCACTTT
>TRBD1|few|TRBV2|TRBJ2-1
CASGRTGVRNEQFF
TGTGCCAGTGGGAGGACAGGGGTTAGAAATGAGCAGTTCTTC
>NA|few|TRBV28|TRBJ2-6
CASSLSDAGANVLTF
TGTGCCAGCAGTTTATCGGATGCTGGGGCCAACGTCCTGACTTTC
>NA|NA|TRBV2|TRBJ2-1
CASSEGVATNEQFF
TGTGCCAGCAGTGAAGGGGTAGCGACCAATGAGCAGTTCTTC
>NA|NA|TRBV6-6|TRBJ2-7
CASSYSRQAYEQYF
TGTGCCAGCAGTTACTCCCGACAGGCCTACGAGCAGTACTTC
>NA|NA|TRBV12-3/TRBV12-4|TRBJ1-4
CATLPPGQVNEKLFF
TGTGCCACCCTGCCCCCCGGACAAGTTAATGAAAAACTGTTTTTT
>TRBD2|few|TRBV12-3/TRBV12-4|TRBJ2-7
CASSVSSGGVEQYF
TGTGCCAGCAGTGTATCTAGCGGGGGTGTCGAGCAGTACTTC
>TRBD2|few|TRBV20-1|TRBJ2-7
CSAPREGTYEQYF
TGCAGTGCTCCCAGGGAGGGAACCTACGAGCAGTACTTC
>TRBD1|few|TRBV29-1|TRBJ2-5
CSVDQGASGEQYF
TGCAGCGTTGACCAGGGGGCGTCGGGAGAGCAGTACTTC
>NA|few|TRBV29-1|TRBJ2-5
CSVLSGDSKETQYF
TGCAGCGTTTTGTCCGGAGACAGTAAAGAGACCCAGTACTTC
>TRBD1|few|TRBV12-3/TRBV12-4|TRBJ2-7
CASSWDRGRYEQYF
TGTGCCAGCAGTTGGGACAGGGGGCGGTACGAGCAGTACTTC
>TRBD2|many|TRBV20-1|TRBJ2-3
CSARGGGGRTTDTQYF
TGCAGTGCTAGAGGAGGCGGGGGGCGCACCACAGATACGCAGTATTTT
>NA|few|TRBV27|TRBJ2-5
CASSLWGREQYF
TGTGCCAGCAGTTTATGGGGGCGGGAGCAGTACTTC
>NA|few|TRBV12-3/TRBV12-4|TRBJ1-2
CASSFSGKGYTF
TGTGCCAGCAGTTTCTCGGGGAAGGGCTACACCTTC
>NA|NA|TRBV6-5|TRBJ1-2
CASSYSGSEYGYTF
TGTGCCAGCAGTTATTCGGGGTCGGAATATGGCTACACCTTC
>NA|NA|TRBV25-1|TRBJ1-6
CASSAGPPSYNSPLHF
TGTGCCAGCAGTGCAGGACCGCCTTCCTATAATTCACCCCTCCACTTT
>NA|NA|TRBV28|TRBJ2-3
CASSSFVGGRTDTQYF
TGTGCCAGCAGTTCCTTCGTAGGGGGACGCACAGATACGCAGTATTTT
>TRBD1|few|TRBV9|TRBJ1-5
CASSVGGGQPQHF
TGTGCCAGTAGTGTAGGGGGCGGGCAGCCCCAGCATTTT
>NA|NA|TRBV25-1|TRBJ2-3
CASRTGVYTDTQYF
TGTGCCAGCAGAACCGGGGTTTACACAGATACGCAGTATTTT
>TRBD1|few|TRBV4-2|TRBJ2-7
CASSQDIPGQGASYEQYF
TGTGCCAGCAGCCAAGATATTCCGGGACAGGGGGCCTCTTACGAGCAGTACTTC
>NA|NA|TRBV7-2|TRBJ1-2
CASSLVSGSYGYTF
TGTGCCAGCAGCTTAGTTTCTGGGAGCTATGGCTACACCTTC
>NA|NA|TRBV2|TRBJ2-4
CASSERAIQYF
TGTGCCAGCAGTGAACGGGCCATTCAGTACTTC
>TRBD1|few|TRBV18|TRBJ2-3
CASSPGDRDGEQYF
TGTGCCAGCTCCCCAGGGGACAGGGATGGGGAGCAGTATTTT
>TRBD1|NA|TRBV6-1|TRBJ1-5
CASSARDRYQPQHF
TGTGCCAGCAGTGCCCGGGACAGGTATCAGCCCCAGCATTTT
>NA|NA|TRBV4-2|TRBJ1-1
CASSQDGGANTEAFF
TGTGCCAGCAGCCAAGATGGGGGTGCGAACACTGAAGCTTTCTTT
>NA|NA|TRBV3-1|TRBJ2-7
CASSHLNSPYEQYF
TGTGCCAGCAGCCATCTAAACAGCCCCTACGAGCAGTACTTC
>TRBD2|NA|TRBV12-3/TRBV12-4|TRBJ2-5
CASAGGSETQYF
TGTGCCAGCGCGGGAGGGTCCGAGACCCAGTACTTC
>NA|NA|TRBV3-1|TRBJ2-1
CASLDAGMGEQFF
TGTGCCAGCTTGGACGCGGGAATGGGTGAGCAGTTCTTC
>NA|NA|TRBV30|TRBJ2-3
CAWSVLDRTDTQYF
TGTGCCTGGAGTGTATTGGACCGCACAGATACGCAGTATTTT
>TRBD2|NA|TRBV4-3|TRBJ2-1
CASSLLGLAGGKSYNEQFF
TGCGCCAGCAGCCTCCTGGGACTAGCGGGGGGAAAAAGCTACAATGAGCAGTTCTTC
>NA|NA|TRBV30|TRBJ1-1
CAWNWGEGLVAEAFF
TGTGCCTGGAATTGGGGGGAGGGGTTGGTAGCTGAAGCTTTCTTT
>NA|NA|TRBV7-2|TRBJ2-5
CASSLGRAQETQYF
TGTGCCAGCAGCTTAGGCAGGGCACAAGAGACCCAGTACTTC
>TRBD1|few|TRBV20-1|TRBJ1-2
CSASTRTGGDYGYTF
TGCAGTGCTAGTACCCGGACAGGGGGCGACTATGGCTACACCTTC
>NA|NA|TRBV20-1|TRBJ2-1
CSGDRFLSSYNEQFF
TGCAGTGGCGACAGATTTTTGAGCTCCTACAATGAGCAGTTCTTC
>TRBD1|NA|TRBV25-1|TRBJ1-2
CASRATGIGGYTF
TGTGCCAGCAGAGCGACAGGGATTGGAGGCTACACCTTC
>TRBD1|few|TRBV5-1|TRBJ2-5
CASSSTGGSPVQTQYF
TGCGCCAGCAGCTCCACAGGGGGGTCGCCGGTCCAGACCCAGTACTTC
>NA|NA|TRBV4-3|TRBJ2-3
CASSLPGRIDTQYF
TGCGCCAGCAGCCTCCCCGGGCGAATAGATACGCAGTATTTT
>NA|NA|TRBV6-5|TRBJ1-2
CASSYNLPRGVTGSEDTF
TGTGCCAGCAGTTACAATCTCCCCCGAGGGGTCACAGGGAGCGAAGACACCTTC
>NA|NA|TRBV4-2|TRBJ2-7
CASSQDTSRGNSYEQYF
TGTGCCAGCAGCCAAGATACTTCTCGGGGGAATTCCTACGAGCAGTACTTC
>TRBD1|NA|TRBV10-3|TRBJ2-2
CAISESRTGDIEELFF
TGTGCCATCAGTGAGTCTCGCACAGGGGACATCGAGGAGCTGTTTTTT
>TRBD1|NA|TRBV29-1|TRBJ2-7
CSVEDGRRTGTYEQYF
TGCAGCGTTGAAGATGGGCGAAGGACAGGGACGTACGAGCAGTACTTC
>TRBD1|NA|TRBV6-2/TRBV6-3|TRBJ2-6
CASSGDSYSSGVNVLTF
TGTGCCAGCTCCGGGGACAGCTATAGCTCTGGGGTCAACGTCCTGACTTTC
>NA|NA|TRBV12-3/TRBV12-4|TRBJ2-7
CASSPGHQTYEQYF
TGTGCCAGCAGCCCGGGACACCAGACCTACGAGCAGTACTTC
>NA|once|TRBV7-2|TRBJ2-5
CASSLWGALQETQYF
TGTGCCAGCAGCTTATGGGGGGCCCTCCAAGAGACCCAGTACTTC
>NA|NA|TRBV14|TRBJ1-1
CASSSRTVGEAFF
TGTGCCAGCAGCTCTCGGACAGTCGGTGAAGCTTTCTTT
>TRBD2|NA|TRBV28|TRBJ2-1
CASTSGGAEANEQFF
TGTGCCAGCACCTCCGGGGGGGCGGAGGCCAATGAGCAGTTCTTC
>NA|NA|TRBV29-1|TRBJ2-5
CSVVAQGTYEQYF
TGCAGCGTTGTCGCCCAGGGGACCTATGAGCAGTACTTC
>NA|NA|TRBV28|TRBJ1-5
CASSSRRIRNQPQHF
TGTGCCAGCAGTTCCAGACGTATACGCAATCAGCCCCAGCATTTT
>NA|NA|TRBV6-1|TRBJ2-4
CASSESWTAAQNIQYF
TGTGCCAGCAGTGAATCCTGGACAGCCGCGCAAAACATTCAGTACTTC
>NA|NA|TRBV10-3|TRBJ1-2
CAISGERTSYGYTF
TGTGCCATCAGTGGCGAACGAACAAGCTATGGCTACACCTTC